A single sample is the source of the 21 T cell receptor beta chains below, sequenced in a study of T-cell memory formation after mild COVID-19. TCRdb used MiXCR to reprocess the 5' RACE reads, holding one entry per CDR3 protein. The sample holds around 340,000 distinct CDR3 sequences, about 15% seen once. The source material was PBMCs or a T cell subset sorted from them (not recorded which). These receptors all stem from a man between 18 and 35 years old who had mild COVID-19 (a few samples of this study predate the infection). Cell type and time point are not known.

V is TRBV7-2 and J is TRBJ2-5; D not certain. Germline V CDR1 and CDR2: SGHTA, FQGNSA. Trimming left V 4 bases short and J 7 bases short, with 7 bases between. The CDR3 totals 11 residues. The CDR3: CASSYRGTQYF. The CDR3 DNA is TGTGCCAGCAGCTACCGTGGGACCCAGTACTTC.

The sample holds a few counts of this clonotype. V usage is TRBV7-2 and J usage is TRBJ1-1, with TRBD1 matching over 8 bases. The germline V gene has CDR1 SGHTA and CDR2 FQGNSA. This CDR3 comprises 15 residues. V lost 3 bases and J lost 1; bases outside the gene matches: 4. CDR3 in amino acids: CASSFTTGENTEAFF. CDR3 in DNA: TGTGCCAGCAGCTTTACGACAGGGGAGAACACTGAAGCTTTCTTT.

The V call is TRBV18, the J call TRBJ2-7; 7 positions match TRBD2. Trimming took 3 bases from V and 6 from J; bases not matched to a gene: 11. The CDR3 runs 15 residues. The germline V gene encodes CDR1 KGHSH and CDR2 LQKENI. CDR3 protein: CASSPTAGEQSEQYV. The CDR3, as DNA: TGTGCCAGCTCACCCACGGCGGGGGAGCAGAGCGAGCAGTACGTC.

This clonotype has just a few counts. The V call is TRBV28, the J call TRBJ2-7, with 7 bases fitting TRBD1. Germline trimming cut 7 bases from V and 1 base from J; bases unmatched to any gene: 22. Germline V gene sequence: CDR1 MDHEN, CDR2 SYDVKM. CDR3 size: 19 residues. In nucleotides, the CDR3 is TGTGCCAGCACCCCGGCCGGGACAGACAACCGAATTAGGTCCTACGAGCAGTACTTC. Protein sequence: CASTPAGTDNRIRSYEQYF.

This clonotype was picked up a small number of times. V and J are TRBV18 and TRBJ1-2; 8 positions match TRBD1. There are 14 residues in the CDR3. V dropped 2 bases and J dropped 5; count of bases not matched to a gene: 4. Germline V gives CDR1 KGHSH, CDR2 LQKENI. The CDR3 nucleotides are TGTGCCAGCTCACCAGGACAGGGCGAGTATGGCTACACCTTC. Amino acid sequence: CASSPGQGEYGYTF.

This clonotype was seen repeatedly, ten times or more. The V call is TRBV5-1, the J call TRBJ2-5, with D possibly being TRBD2 (6 bases). The CDR3 length is 17 residues. With 5 bases removed from V and 2 bases from J, the gap between germline ends came to 22 bases. Germline values: CDR1 SGHRS, CDR2 YFSETQ. The CDR3 coding sequence is TGCGCCAGCAGTCTTGGGTTGGTAGCGGCCGATCAAGAGACCCAGTACTTC. It is translated as CASSLGLVAADQETQYF.

This sequence joins TRBV6-5 and TRBJ1-2; D is unresolved. Per germline, CDR1 MNHEY and CDR2 SVGAGI. V gave up 5 bases and J gave up 4 bases, with 14 bases separating them. This CDR3 contains 14 residues. CDR3 coding DNA: TGTGCCAGCAGTCGTCAACACCTATCCTATGGCTACACCTTC. Its translation: CASSRQHLSYGYTF.

This clonotype has just a few counts. The J gene is TRBJ2-4, the V gene TRBV20-1; D is perhaps TRBD1 or TRBD2 (6 bases each). The CDR3 spans 16 residues. The germline CDR1 and CDR2 sequences are DFQATT and SNEGSKA (reference sequence). V lost 1 base, J lost 7 bases, and 20 bases lay in between. The CDR3 loop is CSARGGAVNPVNIQYF. The CDR3 DNA follows: TGCAGTGCTAGAGGGGGGGCAGTCAATCCGGTCAACATTCAGTACTTC.

The J gene is TRBJ2-2, the V gene TRBV6-5, with D uncertain. CDR3 length: 15 amino acids. CDR1 is MNHEY and CDR2 is SVGAGI in the germline V gene. Trimming stripped 4 bases from V and 0 bases from J, with 9 bases between. The CDR3 loop is CASSWELANTGELFF. As DNA, the CDR3 is TGTGCCAGCAGTTGGGAACTCGCGAACACCGGGGAGCTGTTTTTT.

This chain joins TRBV25-1 and TRBJ2-5; no clear D gene. The ends were cut back, 5 bases at V and 5 bases at J, with 12 bases in the middle. The germline CDR1 and CDR2 sequences are MGHDK and SYGVNS. This CDR3 spans 13 amino acids. The CDR3 loop is CASSHSSIETQYF. DNA for the CDR3: TGTGCCAGCAGTCACTCTAGTATCGAGACCCAGTACTTC.

The sample holds a few counts of this clonotype. The chain uses TRBV29-1 and TRBJ1-4, with 7 bases that match TRBD1. Germline assignment: CDR1 SQVTM and CDR2 ANQGSEA. V shed 6 bases, J shed 7 bases, and the junction held 11 bases outside the gene matches. This CDR3 is 14 amino acids long. CDR3 sequence: CSVTDRARGEKLFF. In DNA form, the CDR3 reads TGCAGCGTAACAGACAGGGCAAGAGGTGAAAAACTGTTTTTT.

This clonotype was counted many times. This rearrangement joins TRBV7-9 to TRBJ2-7; weak D call: TRBD1 (5 bases). Germline lookup yields CDR1 SEHNR and CDR2 FQNEAQ (reference sequence). This CDR3 comprises 13 residues. Trimming removed 5 bases from V and 5 bases from J, with 13 bases in between. Written as DNA, the CDR3 is TGTGCCAGCAGCGTGGCCAGGGCGAACGAGCAGTACTTC. It yields the protein CASSVARANEQYF.

This clonotype was counted a few times. V gene TRBV2 combines with J gene TRBJ2-5, with TRBD2 matching 11 bases. With 6 bases clipped from V and 5 bases from J, the junction kept 8 bases outside the gene matches. Germline loops: CDR1 SNHLY, CDR2 FYNNEI. The CDR3 extends over 15 amino acids. The CDR3 nucleotides read TGTGCCAGCAGCAGGGATAGCGGGGGGGCGGAGACCCAGTACTTC. As protein: CASSRDSGGAETQYF.

This clonotype appeared a few times. The rearrangement uses TRBV7-9 and TRBJ2-7, with 9 bases matching TRBD1. This CDR3 contains 15 residues. CDR1 and CDR2 (germline): SEHNR, FQNEAQ (reference sequence). V dropped 5 bases and J dropped 7; count of bases not matched to a gene: 12. CDR3 DNA: TGTGCCAGCAGCCAGCCGGGACAGGGTCTCGGGGAGCAGTACTTC. Protein sequence: CASSQPGQGLGEQYF.

The chain carries TRBV10-3 and TRBJ1-5; D not certain. Trimming took off 3 bases at V and 4 bases at J, with 10 bases between the two ends. Germline V gene data show CDR1 as ENHRY and CDR2 as SYGVKD. The CDR3 is 14 amino acids. CDR3 DNA sequence: TGTGCCATCAGTGAAAGGCAGGCAAATCAGCCCCAGCATTTT. It translates to CAISERQANQPQHF.

A few counts support this clonotype. V is TRBV15 and J is TRBJ2-1; TRBD2 matches 7 bases. After removal of 2 bases from V and 4 bases from J, the junction contained 11 bases not matched to a gene. This CDR3 spans 17 amino acids. CDR1 LNHNV and CDR2 YYDKDF come from the germline V gene (reference sequence). The CDR3 spells CATSRSTSSGTYNEQFF. The CDR3 region has the DNA TGTGCCACCAGCAGAAGTACCTCTAGCGGAACTTACAATGAGCAGTTCTTC.

This clonotype showed up just a few times. This chain uses TRBV6-6 with TRBJ2-2; 7 bases are shared with TRBD2. Germline-derived CDR1 and CDR2 are MNHNY and SVGAGI (reference sequence). J gave up 0 bases and V 5 bases, and 3 bases lay outside the gene matches. The CDR3 is 15 residues long. The CDR3 loop is CASSNLAANTGELFF. The CDR3 nucleotides read TGTGCCAGCAGTAATCTAGCGGCGAACACCGGGGAGCTGTTTTTT.

The chain combines TRBV28 with TRBJ2-3; weak D call: TRBD1 (5 bases). This CDR3 is 17 amino acids long. Germline CDR1 reads MDHEN; CDR2 reads SYDVKM. V shed 7 bases and J shed 2 bases, with 22 bases lying between them. The CDR3 region has the DNA TGTGCCAGCAACATACTCCCCTCAGGGTTGGCCACAGATACGCAGTATTTT. Its protein is CASNILPSGLATDTQYF.

This clonotype was recorded a few times. This sequence joins TRBV20-1 and TRBJ1-1; no clear D gene. V gave up 2 bases and J gave up 0 bases, with 7 bases separating them. Per germline, CDR1 DFQATT and CDR2 SNEGSKA (reference sequence). The CDR3 loop spans 13 amino acids. The CDR3 protein is CSARSEMNTEAFF. The CDR3 DNA follows: TGCAGTGCTAGATCGGAGATGAACACTGAAGCTTTCTTT.

This clonotype came up a few times. The chain recombines TRBV12-5 with TRBJ1-6; D is perhaps TRBD1 (5 bases). CDR1 and CDR2 (germline): LGHNT, FRNRAP. This CDR3 has 14 amino acids. V was pared by 5 bases and J by 4 bases, with 9 bases between. This chain's CDR3 is CASGLTGYNSPLHF. The CDR3 coding sequence is TGTGCTAGTGGTCTCACAGGATATAATTCACCCCTCCACTTT. The full variable domain, rest sourced from reference TRBV12-5 and TRBJ1-6, is DARVTQTPRHKVTEMGQEVTMRCQPILGHNTVFWYRQTMMQGLELLAYFRNRAPLDDSGMPKDRFSAEMPDATLATLKIQPSEPRDSAVYFCASGLTGYNSPLHFGNGTRLTVT.

The rearrangement links TRBV4-3 to TRBJ2-1; 10 bases are a match to TRBD2. This CDR3 has 16 residues. The V gene end was trimmed by 4 bases and the J gene end by 8 bases; junction bases not matched to a gene: 11. Germline V gene data show CDR1 as LGHNA and CDR2 as YSLEER. CDR3 nucleotide sequence: TGCGCCAGCAGCCCTACCCCCAGCGGGGGGGTTGATGAGCAGTTCTTC. Translation: CASSPTPSGGVDEQFF.